This section outlines one T cell receptor beta chain sequence together with its context. Antigen: not known. With V trimmed by 2 bases and J by 5 bases, 5 bases remained unmatched. Germline-derived CDR1 and CDR2 are SGHNT and YENEEA. The CDR3 runs to 14 residues. TCRdb keeps only in-frame clones here, not all; method: immunoSEQ multiplex PCR. The data show under 120,000 clones, 92% seen once. The sample originates from a study of T cell responses to AZD1222 COVID-19 vaccine. General study results and limits: White British ancestry dominated among donors, who included more females, and clonal diversity was possibly underestimated.

This sample comprised peripheral blood, obtained on day 0 of AZD1222 vaccination. The TCR was taken from an adult in good health. This rearrangement joins TRBV11-3 to TRBJ2-7; 8 nucleotides line up with TRBD2. CDR3 DNA: TGTGCCAGCAGCTTACGGAGCGGGAGCCACGAGCAGTACTTC. Translating it yields CASSLRSGSHEQYF. Together with reference TRBV11-3 and TRBJ2-7, the CDR3 gives the full variable domain: EAGVVQSPRYKIIEKKQPVAFWCNPISGHNTLYWYLQNLGQGPELLIRYENEEAVDDSQLPKDRFSAERLKGVDSTLKIQPAELGDSAVYLCASSLRSGSHEQYFGPGTRLTVT.